The clone carrying this TCR beta chain was counted ten times or more. As yet, its antigen is unknown. This CDR3 contains 13 residues. The V end lost 6 bases, the J end lost 9 bases, and 17 bases lay between the germline ends. In germline, CDR1 is MDHEN, CDR2 SYDVKM. These data belong to a study of regulatory T cells in long-lasting Graves disease. For TCR beta, libraries came from iRepertoire HTBI primers and Arm-PCR of CDR3 regions. TCRdb used MiXCR to reprocess the multiplex PCR reads, holding one entry per CDR3 protein. This table has some 470,000 distinct CDR3 sequences, around a fifth appearing once. Study observations and caveats: Persistent disease was characterized by preferential usage of TRBV28, TRBJ1-2 and TRBJ2-5.

Noted time point: persistent/refractory GD, antithyroid drugs over 5 years with positive TRAb. After RNA was extracted from PBMCs, the TCR library was made from it. Patients of an endocrinology department in Xi'an, China, were included. The origin of this receptor is a female donor with Graves disease. This chain joins TRBV28 and TRBJ2-5; TRBD1 is a possible D gene (6 bases). The material sequenced was peripheral blood mononuclear cells (PBMCs), taken when the disease was refractory, from a patient treated with antithyroid drugs. CDR3 residues: CASSRDTQRAQYF. For the CDR3, the DNA is TGTGCCAGCAGCCGGGACACCCAGAGGGCCCAGTACTTC.